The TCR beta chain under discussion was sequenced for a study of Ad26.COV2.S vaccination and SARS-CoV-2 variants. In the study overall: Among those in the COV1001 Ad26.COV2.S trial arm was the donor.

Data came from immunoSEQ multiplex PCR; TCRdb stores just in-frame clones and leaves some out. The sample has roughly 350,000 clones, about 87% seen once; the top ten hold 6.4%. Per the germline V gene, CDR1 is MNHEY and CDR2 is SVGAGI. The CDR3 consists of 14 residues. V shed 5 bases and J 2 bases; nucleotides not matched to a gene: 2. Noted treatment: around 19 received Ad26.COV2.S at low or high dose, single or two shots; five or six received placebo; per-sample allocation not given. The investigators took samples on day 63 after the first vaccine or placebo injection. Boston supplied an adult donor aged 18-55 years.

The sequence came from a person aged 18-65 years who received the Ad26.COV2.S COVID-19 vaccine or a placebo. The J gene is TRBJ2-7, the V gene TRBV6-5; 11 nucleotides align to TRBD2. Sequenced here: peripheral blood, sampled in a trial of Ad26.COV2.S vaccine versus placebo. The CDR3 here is CASSQTSGAYEQYF. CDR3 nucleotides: TGTGCCAGCAGTCAGACTAGCGGGGCCTACGAGCAGTACTTC.